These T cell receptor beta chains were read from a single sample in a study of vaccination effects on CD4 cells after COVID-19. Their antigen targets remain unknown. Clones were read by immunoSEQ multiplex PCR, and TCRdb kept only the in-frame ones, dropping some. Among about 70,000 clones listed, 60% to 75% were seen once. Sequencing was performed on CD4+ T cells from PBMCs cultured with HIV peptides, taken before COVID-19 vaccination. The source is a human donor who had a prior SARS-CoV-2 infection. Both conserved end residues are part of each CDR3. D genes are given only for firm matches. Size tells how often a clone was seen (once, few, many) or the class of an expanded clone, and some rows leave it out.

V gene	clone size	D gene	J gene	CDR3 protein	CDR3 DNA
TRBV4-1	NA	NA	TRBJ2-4	CASSQIWGARYF	TGCGCCAGCAGCCAAATTTGGGGGGCGCGGTACTTC
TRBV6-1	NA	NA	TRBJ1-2	CASSEVNGNYGYTF	TGTGCCAGCAGTGAAGTAAACGGTAACTATGGCTACACCTTC
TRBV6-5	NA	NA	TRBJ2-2	CASRPPSTGELFF	TGTGCCAGCCGCCCCCCGTCCACCGGGGAGCTGTTTTTT
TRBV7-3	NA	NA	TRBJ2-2	CASSFAGPMSTGELFF	TGTGCCAGCAGCTTTGCGGGACCAATGAGTACCGGGGAGCTGTTTTTT
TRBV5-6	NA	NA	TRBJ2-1	CASSYDHEQFF	TGTGCCAGCAGCTATGACCACGAGCAGTTCTTC
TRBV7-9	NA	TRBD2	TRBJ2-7	CASSLAGLAQYF	TGTGCCAGCAGCTTAGCGGGACTAGCTCAGTACTTC
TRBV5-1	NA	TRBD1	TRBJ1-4	CASSLQGAFGEKLFF	TGCGCCAGCAGCCTACAGGGGGCTTTTGGTGAAAAACTGTTTTTT
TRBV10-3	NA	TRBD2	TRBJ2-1	CAISEPGTSGNEQFF	TGTGCCATCAGTGAACCCGGGACTAGCGGGAATGAGCAGTTCTTC
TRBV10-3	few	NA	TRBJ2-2	CAILAGELFF	TGTGCCATCCTGGCCGGGGAGCTGTTTTTT
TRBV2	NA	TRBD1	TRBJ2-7	CASRDRAHEQYF	TGTGCCAGCCGGGACAGGGCCCACGAGCAGTACTTC
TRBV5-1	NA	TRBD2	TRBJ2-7	CASSPLTSGGANEQYF	TGCGCCAGCAGCCCCTTGACTAGCGGGGGGGCGAACGAGCAGTACTTC
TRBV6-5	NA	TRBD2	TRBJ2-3	CASGRTSGNTQYF	TGTGCCAGCGGACGGACTAGCGGCAATACGCAGTATTTT
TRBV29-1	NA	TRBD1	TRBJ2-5	CSVGPDRGGVQYF	TGCAGCGTTGGGCCCGACAGGGGTGGAGTCCAGTACTTC
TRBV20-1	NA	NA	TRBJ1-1	CSAKQNTEAFF	TGCAGTGCTAAACAGAACACTGAAGCTTTCTTT
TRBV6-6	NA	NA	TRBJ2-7	CASSRSKGGEQYF	TGTGCCAGCAGTCGATCAAAGGGCGGCGAGCAGTACTTC